This T cell receptor (beta chain) was obtained from a study of CD8 T cells in Susac syndrome. It was treatment-naive patients with stable or active relapsing-remitting disease who made up the multiple sclerosis controls. Random hexamers were used to reverse transcribe an amount of roughly 0.5 to 1 ug RNA. The TCR beta CDR3 was amplified by immunoSEQ multiplex PCR across 54 Vbeta, 13 Jbeta. TCRdb redid the calling of the immunoSEQ multiplex PCR reads with MiXCR, one entry per CDR3 protein. The sample includes about 160,000 distinct CDR3 sequences, approximately 95% of them seen just once. This clonotype has only one observation. CDR1 and CDR2 (germline): SGDLS, YYNGEE. Deletions cut 2 bases from V and 5 bases from J, with 7 bases between. CDR3 length equals 12 residues.

Sequencing was carried out using CD4+ T cells from PBMCs. J is TRBJ2-5 and V is TRBV9, with a possible D match to TRBD1 (6 bases). The clonotype was recovered from a human donor with multiple sclerosis. The CDR3, as DNA: TGTGCCAGCAGCGTCCAGGGGGAGACCCAGTACTTC. This translates into CASSVQGETQYF. Using reference TRBV9 and TRBJ2-5 for the parts outside the CDR3, the full variable domain is DSGVTQTPKHLITATGQRVTLRCSPRSGDLSVYWYQQSLDQGLQFLIQYYNGEERAKGNILERFSAQQFPDLHSELNLSSLELGDSALYFCASSVQGETQYFGPGTRLLVL.